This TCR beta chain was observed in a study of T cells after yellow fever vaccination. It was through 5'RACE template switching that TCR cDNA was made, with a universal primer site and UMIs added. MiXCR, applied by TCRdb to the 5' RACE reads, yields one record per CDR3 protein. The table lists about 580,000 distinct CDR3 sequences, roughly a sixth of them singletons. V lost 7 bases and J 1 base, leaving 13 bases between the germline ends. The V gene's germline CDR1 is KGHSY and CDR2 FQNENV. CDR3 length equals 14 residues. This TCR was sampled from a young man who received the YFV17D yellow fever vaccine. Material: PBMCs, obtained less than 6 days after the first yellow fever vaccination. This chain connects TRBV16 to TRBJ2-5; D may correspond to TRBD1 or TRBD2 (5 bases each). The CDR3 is CASTRDESQETQYF. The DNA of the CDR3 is TGTGCCAGCACCCGGGACGAATCCCAAGAGACCCAGTACTTC. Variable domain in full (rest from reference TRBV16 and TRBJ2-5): GEEVAQTPKHLVRGEGQKAKLYCAPIKGHSYVFWYQQVLKNEFKFLISFQNENVFDETGMPKERFSAKCLPNSPCSLEIQATKLEDSAVYFCASTRDESQETQYFGPGTRLLVL.